The sample holds many counts of the clone carrying this T cell receptor beta chain. This sample was taken from a study of immune heterogeneity within non-small cell lung tumors. This CDR3 region has 13 residues. V lost 4 bases and J lost 2, with 9 bases in between. Per germline, CDR1 LNHDA and CDR2 SQIVND (reference sequence). With around 0.6 ug used per sample, the template was genomic DNA from bulk tumor. Surgical sampling yielded several biopsies per primary tumor (spaced far apart). Patients went through curative surgery, and their non-small cell lung cancer was untreated and newly diagnosed. Multiplex PCR amplified the TCR beta CDR3 region. Its first round ran for about 10 cycles with 32 V and 13 J primers. Using its own MiXCR run on the multiplex PCR reads, TCRdb lists one record per CDR3 protein. The table includes approximately 20,000 distinct CDR3 sequences, 27% detected once.

The chain is built from TRBV19 and TRBJ2-7, with D perhaps TRBD1 (6 bases). The TCR was taken from a man in his forties with non-small cell lung cancer. Sequenced input: lung tumor tissue. The CDR3 DNA sequence: TGTGCCAGTAGTACAGGGACACCCTACGAGCAGTACTTC. The encoded protein is CASSTGTPYEQYF.